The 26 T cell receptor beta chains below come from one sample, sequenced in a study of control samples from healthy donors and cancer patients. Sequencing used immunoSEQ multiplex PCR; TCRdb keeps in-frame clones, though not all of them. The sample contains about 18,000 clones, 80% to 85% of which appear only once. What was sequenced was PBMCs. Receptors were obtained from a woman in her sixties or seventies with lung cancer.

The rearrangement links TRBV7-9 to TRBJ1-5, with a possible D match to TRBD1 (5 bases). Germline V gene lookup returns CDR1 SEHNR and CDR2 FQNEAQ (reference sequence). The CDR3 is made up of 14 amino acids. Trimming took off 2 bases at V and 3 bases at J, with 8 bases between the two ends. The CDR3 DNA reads TGTGCCAGCAGCTTATCAGGGAACAATCAGCCCCAGCATTTT. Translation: CASSLSGNNQPQHF.

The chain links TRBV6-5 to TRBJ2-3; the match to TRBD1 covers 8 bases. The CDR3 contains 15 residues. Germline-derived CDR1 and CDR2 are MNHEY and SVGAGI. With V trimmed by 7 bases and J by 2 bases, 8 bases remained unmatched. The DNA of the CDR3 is TGTGCCAGCAACACACAGGGGGGTCCCACAGATACGCAGTATTTT. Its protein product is CASNTQGGPTDTQYF.

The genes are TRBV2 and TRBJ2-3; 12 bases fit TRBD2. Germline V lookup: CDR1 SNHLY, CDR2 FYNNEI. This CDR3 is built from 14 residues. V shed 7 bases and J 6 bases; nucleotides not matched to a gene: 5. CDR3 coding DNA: TGTGCCAGCACCAAGACTAGCGGGAGTGATACGCAGTATTTT. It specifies CASTKTSGSDTQYF.

Here the CDR3 DNA reads TGCGCCAGCAGCCAAGAAGGATACTCTGGAAACACCATATATTTT. Protein: CASSQEGYSGNTIYF. V usage is TRBV4-1 and J usage is TRBJ1-3; no firm D call. Germline CDR1 and CDR2: MGHRA and YSYEKL. CDR3 length: 15 residues. Between the trimmed V and J ends, which lost 0 bases and 0 bases, there was a span of 6 bases.

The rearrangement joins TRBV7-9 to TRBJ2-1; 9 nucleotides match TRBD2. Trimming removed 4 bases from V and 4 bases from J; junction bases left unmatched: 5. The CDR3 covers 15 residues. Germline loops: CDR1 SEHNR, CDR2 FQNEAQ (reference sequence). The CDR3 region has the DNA TGTGCCAGCAGCTCCGCTAGCGGGGAATACAATGAGCAGTTCTTC. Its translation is CASSSASGEYNEQFF.

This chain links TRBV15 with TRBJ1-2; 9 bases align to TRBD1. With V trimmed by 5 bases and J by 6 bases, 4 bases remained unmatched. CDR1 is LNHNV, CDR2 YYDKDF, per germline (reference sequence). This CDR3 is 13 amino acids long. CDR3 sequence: CATSATGGNGYTF. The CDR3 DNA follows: TGTGCCACCAGCGCAACAGGGGGCAATGGCTACACCTTC.

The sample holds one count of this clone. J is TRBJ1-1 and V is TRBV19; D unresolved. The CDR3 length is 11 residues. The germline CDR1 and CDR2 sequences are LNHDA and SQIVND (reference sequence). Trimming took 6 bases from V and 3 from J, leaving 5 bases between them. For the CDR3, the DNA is TGTGCCAGTAGGGGTTACACTGAAGCTTTCTTT. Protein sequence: CASRGYTEAFF.

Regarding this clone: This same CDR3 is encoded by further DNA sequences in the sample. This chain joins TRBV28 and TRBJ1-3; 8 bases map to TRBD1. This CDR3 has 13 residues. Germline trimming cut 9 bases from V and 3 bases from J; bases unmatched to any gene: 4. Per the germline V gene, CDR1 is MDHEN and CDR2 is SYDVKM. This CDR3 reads CASLRGLGNTIYF. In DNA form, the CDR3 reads TGTGCCAGTCTCAGGGGGCTTGGAAACACCATATATTTT.

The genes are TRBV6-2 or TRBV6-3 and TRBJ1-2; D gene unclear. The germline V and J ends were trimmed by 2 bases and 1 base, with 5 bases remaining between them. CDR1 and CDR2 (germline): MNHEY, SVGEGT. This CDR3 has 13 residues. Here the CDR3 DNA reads TGTGCCAGCAGTTACGAGGGTAACTATGGCTACACCTTC. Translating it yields CASSYEGNYGYTF.

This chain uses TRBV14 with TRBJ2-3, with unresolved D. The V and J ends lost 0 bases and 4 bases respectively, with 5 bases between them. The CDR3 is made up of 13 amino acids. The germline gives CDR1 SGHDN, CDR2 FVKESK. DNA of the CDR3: TGTGCCAGCAGCCAAGATGGACCAGATACGCAGTATTTT. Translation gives CASSQDGPDTQYF.

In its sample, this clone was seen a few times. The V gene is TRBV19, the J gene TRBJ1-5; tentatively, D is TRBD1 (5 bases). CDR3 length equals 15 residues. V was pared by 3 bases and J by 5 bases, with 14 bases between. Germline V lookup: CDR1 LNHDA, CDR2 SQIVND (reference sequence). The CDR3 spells CASSMVRQGDQPQHF. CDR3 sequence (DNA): TGTGCCAGTAGTATGGTTAGGCAGGGAGATCAGCCCCAGCATTTT.

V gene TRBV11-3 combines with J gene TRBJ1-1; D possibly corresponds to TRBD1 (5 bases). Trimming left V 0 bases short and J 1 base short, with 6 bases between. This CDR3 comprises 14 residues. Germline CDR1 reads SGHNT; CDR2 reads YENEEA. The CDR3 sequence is CASSLDTGNTEAFF. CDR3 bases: TGTGCCAGCAGCTTAGATACAGGGAACACTGAAGCTTTCTTT. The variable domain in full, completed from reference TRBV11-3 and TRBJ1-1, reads EAGVVQSPRYKIIEKKQPVAFWCNPISGHNTLYWYLQNLGQGPELLIRYENEEAVDDSQLPKDRFSAERLKGVDSTLKIQPAELGDSAVYLCASSLDTGNTEAFFGQGTRLTVV.

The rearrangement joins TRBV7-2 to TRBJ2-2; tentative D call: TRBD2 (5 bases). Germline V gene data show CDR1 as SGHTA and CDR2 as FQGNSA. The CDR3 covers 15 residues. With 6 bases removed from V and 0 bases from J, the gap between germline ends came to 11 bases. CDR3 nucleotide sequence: TGTGCCAGCAGTCCCCTGCGGGCGAACACCGGGGAGCTGTTTTTT. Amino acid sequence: CASSPLRANTGELFF.

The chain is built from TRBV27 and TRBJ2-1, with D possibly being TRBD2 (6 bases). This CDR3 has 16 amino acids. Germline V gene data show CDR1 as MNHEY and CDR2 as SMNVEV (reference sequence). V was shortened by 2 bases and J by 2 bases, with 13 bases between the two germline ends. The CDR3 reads CASSLIGGSTYNEQFF. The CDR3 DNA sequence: TGTGCCAGCAGTTTAATCGGGGGTTCAACCTACAATGAGCAGTTCTTC.

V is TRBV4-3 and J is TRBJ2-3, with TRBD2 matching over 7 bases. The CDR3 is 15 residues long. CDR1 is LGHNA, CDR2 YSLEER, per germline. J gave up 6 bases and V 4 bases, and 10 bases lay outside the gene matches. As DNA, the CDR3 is TGCGCCAGCAGCCCCCGGCGGGAGATTATGGATACGCAGTATTTT. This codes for CASSPRREIMDTQYF.

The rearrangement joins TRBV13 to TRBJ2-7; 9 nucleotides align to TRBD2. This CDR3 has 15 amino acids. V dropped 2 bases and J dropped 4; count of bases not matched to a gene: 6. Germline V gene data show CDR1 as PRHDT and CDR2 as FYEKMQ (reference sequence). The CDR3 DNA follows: TGTGCCAGCAGCTTAAAAATAGCGGGAGCGTACGAGCAGTACTTC. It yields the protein CASSLKIAGAYEQYF. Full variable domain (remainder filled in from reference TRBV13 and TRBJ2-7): AAGVIQSPRHLIKEKRETATLKCYPIPRHDTVYWYQQGPGQDPQFLISFYEKMQSDKGSIPDRFSAQQFSDYHSELNMSSLELGDSALYFCASSLKIAGAYEQYFGPGTRLTVT.

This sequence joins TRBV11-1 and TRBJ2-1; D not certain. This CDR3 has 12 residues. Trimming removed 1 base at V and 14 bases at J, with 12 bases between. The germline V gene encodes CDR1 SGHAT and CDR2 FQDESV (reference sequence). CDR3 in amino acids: CASSLVRTLKFF. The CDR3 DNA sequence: TGTGCCAGCAGCTTAGTCCGGACCCTGAAGTTCTTC.

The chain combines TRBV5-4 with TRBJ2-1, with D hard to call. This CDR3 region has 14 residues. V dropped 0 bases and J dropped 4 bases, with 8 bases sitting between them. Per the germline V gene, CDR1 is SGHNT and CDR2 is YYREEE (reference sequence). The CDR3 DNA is TGTGCCAGCAGCTTGGCCGTAAATTACAATGAGCAGTTCTTC. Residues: CASSLAVNYNEQFF.

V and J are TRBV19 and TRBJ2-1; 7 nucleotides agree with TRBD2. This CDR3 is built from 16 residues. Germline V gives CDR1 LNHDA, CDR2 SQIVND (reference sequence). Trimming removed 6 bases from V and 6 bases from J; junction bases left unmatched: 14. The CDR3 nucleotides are TGTGCCAGTAGGCCTCCGGGACTAAGGATGTCCAATGAGCAGTTCTTC. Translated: CASRPPGLRMSNEQFF.

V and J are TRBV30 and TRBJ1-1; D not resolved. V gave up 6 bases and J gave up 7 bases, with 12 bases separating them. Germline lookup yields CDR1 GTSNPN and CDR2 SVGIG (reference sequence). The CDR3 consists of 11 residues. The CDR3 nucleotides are TGTGCCTGTCGGGCATGGGGTGAAGCTTTCTTT. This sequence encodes CACRAWGEAFF.

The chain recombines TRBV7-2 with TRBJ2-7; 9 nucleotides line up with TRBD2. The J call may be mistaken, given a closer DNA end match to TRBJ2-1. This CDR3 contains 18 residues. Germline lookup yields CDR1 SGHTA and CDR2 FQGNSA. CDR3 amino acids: CASSLVRVWTSEYNEQFF. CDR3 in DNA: TGTGCCAGCAGCTTAGTCCGCGTTTGGACTAGCGAGTACAATGAGCAGTTCTTC.

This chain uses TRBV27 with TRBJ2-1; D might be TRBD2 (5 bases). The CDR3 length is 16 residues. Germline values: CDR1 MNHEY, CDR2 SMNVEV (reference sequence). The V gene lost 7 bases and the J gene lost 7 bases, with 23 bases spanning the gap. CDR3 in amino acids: CASTYKGVLAGNEQFF. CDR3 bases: TGTGCCAGCACCTATAAGGGCGTCCTAGCCGGTAATGAGCAGTTCTTC.

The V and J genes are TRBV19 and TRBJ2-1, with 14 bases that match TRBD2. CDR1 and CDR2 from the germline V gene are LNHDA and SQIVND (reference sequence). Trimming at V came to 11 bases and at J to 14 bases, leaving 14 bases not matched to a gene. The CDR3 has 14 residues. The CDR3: CAGEPGLAGDCKFF. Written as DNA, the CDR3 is TGTGCCGGAGAACCGGGACTAGCGGGAGATTGTAAGTTCTTC.

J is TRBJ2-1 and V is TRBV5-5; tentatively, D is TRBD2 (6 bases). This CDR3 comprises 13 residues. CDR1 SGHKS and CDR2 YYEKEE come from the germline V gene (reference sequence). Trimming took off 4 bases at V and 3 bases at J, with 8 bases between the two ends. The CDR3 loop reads CASSGTHYNEQFF. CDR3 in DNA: TGTGCCAGCAGCGGGACTCACTACAATGAGCAGTTCTTC.

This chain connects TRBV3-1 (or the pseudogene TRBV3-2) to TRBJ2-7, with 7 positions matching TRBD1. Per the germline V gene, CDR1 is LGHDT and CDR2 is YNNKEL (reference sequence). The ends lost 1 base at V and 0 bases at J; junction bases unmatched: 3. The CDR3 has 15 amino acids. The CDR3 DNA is TGTGCCAGCAGCCAAGGGGGACAGATCTCCTACGAGCAGTACTTC. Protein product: CASSQGGQISYEQYF.

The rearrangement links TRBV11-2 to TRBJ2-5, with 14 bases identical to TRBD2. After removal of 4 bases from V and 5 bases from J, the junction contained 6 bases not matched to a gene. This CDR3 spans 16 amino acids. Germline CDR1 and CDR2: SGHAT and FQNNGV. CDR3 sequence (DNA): TGTGCCAGCAGCTCGGGACTAGCGGGAGTGTGGGAGACCCAGTACTTC. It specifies CASSSGLAGVWETQYF.